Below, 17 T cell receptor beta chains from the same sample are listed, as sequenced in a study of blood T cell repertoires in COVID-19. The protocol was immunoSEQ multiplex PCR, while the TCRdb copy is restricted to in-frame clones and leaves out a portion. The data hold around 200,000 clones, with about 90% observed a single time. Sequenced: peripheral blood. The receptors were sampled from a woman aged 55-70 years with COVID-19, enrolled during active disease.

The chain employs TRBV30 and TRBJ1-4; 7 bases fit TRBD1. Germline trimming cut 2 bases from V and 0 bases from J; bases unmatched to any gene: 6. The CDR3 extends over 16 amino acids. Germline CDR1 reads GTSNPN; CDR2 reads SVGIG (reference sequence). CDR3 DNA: TGTGCCTGGAGTCCCAAGGGACAGACAACTAATGAAAAACTGTTTTTT. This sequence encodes CAWSPKGQTTNEKLFF.

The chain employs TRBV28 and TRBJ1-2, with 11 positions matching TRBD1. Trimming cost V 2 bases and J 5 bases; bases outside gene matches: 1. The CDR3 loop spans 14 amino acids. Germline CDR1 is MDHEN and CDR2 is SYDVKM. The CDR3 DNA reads TGTGCCAGCAGTTTAGGGACAGGGGGTTATGGCTACACCTTC. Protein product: CASSLGTGGYGYTF.

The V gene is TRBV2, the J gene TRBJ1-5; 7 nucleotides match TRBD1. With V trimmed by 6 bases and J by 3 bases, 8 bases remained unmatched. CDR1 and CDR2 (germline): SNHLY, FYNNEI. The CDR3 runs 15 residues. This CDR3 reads CASRGDRAVNQPQHF. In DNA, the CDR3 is TGTGCCAGCAGGGGGGACAGAGCGGTCAATCAGCCCCAGCATTTT. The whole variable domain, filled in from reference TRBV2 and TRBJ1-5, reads EPEVTQTPSHQVTQMGQEVILRCVPISNHLYFYWYRQILGQKVEFLVSFYNNEISEKSEIFDDQFSVERPDGSNFTLKIRSTKLEDSAMYFCASRGDRAVNQPQHFGDGTRLSIL.

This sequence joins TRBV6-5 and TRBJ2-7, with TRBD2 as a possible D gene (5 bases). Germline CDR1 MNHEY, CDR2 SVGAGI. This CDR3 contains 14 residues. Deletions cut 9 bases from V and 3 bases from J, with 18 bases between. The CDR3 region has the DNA TGTGCCAGTCAACTAGGTCGTAAAGGCTACGAGCAGTACTTC. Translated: CASQLGRKGYEQYF.

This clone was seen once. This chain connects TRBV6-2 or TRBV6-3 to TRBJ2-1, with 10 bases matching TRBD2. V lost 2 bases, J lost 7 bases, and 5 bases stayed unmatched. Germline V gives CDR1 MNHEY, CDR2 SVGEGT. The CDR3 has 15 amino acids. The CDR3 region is CASSYGGSGRNEQFF. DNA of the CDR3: TGTGCCAGCAGTTACGGTGGTAGCGGGAGGAATGAGCAGTTCTTC.

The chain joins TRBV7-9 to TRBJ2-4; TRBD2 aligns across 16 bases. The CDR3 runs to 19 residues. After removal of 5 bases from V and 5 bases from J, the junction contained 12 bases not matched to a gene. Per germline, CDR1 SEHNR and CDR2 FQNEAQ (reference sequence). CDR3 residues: CASSPQGTSGRGGQNIQYF. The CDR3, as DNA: TGTGCCAGCAGCCCCCAAGGGACTAGCGGGAGGGGGGGACAAAACATTCAGTACTTC.

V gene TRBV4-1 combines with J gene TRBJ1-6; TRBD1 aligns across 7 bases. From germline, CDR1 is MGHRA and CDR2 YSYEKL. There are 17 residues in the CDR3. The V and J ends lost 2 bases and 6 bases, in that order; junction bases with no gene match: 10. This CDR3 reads CASSQFTGAVVNSPLHF. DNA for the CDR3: TGCGCCAGCAGCCAATTTACAGGGGCGGTTGTTAATTCACCCCTCCACTTT.

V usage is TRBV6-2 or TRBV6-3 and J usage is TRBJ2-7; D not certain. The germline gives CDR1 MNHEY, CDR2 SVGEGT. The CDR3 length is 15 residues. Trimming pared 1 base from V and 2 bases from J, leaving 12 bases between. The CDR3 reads CASSYFQALTYEQYF. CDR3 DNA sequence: TGTGCCAGCAGTTACTTCCAAGCATTAACCTACGAGCAGTACTTC.

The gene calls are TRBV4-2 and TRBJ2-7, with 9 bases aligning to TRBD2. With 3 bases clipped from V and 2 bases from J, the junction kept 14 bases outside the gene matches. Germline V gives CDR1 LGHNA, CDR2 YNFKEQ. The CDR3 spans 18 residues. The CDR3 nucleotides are TGTGCCAGCAGCCAGGGTCTCCTACTAGCGGGTTCGACCTACGAGCAGTACTTC. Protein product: CASSQGLLLAGSTYEQYF.

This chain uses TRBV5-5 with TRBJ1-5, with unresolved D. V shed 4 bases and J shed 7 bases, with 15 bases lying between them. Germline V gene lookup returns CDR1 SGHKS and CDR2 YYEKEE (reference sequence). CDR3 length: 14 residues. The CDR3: CASSAGWANQPQHF. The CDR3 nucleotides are TGTGCCAGCAGCGCAGGATGGGCTAACCAGCCCCAGCATTTT. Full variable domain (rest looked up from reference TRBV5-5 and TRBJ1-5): DAGVTQSPTHLIKTRGQQVTLRCSPISGHKSVSWYQQVLGQGPQFIFQYYEKEERGRGNFPDRFSARQFPNYSSELNVNALLLGDSALYLCASSAGWANQPQHFGDGTRLSIL.

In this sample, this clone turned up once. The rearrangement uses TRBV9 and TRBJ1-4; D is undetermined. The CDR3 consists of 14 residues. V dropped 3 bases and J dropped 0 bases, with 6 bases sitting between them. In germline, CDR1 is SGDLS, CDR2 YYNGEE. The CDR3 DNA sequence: TGTGCCAGCAGCGAACTTGCAACTAATGAAAAACTGTTTTTT. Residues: CASSELATNEKLFF.

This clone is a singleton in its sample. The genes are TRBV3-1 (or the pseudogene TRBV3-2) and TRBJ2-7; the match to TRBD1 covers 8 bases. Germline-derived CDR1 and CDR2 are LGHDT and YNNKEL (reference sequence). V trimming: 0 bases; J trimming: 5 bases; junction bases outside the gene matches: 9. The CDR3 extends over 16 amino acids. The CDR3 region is CASSQDLAGGNNEQYF. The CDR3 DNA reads TGTGCCAGCAGCCAAGATTTGGCAGGGGGCAACAACGAGCAGTACTTC.

CDR3 protein: CASSQGRGMADTF. The CDR3 DNA follows: TGCGCCAGCAGCCAAGGAAGGGGTATGGCGGACACCTTC. The chain combines TRBV4-3 with TRBJ1-2; weak D call: TRBD1 (5 bases). CDR3 length: 13 amino acids. Per the germline V gene, CDR1 is LGHNA and CDR2 is YSLEER. Trimming shortened V by 1 base and J by 12 bases, and 15 bases separated the two germline ends.

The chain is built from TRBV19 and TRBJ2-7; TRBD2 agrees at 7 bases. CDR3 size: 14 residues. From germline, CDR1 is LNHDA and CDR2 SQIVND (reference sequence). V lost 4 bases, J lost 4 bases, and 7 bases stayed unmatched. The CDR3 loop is CASSSGLVRYEQYF. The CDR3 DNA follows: TGTGCCAGTAGTAGCGGACTAGTTCGGTACGAGCAGTACTTC.

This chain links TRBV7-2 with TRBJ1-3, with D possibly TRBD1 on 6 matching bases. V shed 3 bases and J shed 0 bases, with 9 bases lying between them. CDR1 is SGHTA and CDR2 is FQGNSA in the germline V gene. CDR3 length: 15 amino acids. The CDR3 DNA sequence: TGTGCCAGCAGCTTCCAGGGGAGCTCTGGAAACACCATATATTTT. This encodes CASSFQGSSGNTIYF.

In nucleotides, the CDR3 is TGTGCCAGCAGCTTAGCGAACCTAGCCCCCCATGGCTACACCTTC. As protein: CASSLANLAPHGYTF. The rearrangement links TRBV7-8 to TRBJ1-2, with no clear D. The CDR3 runs 15 residues. V lost 0 bases to trimming and J lost 6 bases, with 14 bases between them. CDR1 and CDR2 (germline): SGHVS, FQNEAQ.

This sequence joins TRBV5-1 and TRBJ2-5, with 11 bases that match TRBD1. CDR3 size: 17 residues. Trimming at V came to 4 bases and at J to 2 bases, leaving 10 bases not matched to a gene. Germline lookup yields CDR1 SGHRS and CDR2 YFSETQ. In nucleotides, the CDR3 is TGCGCCAGCAGCACCGGGACAGGGGGACCTGAGCAAGAGACCCAGTACTTC. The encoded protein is CASSTGTGGPEQETQYF.